This T cell receptor beta chain was sequenced for a study of blood T cell repertoires in COVID-19. Overall study: T cells, B-cell-depleted T cells, or PBMCs provided the cDNA or gDNA that served as material.

TCRdb keeps only in-frame clones here, not all; method: immunoSEQ multiplex PCR. This sample has around 370,000 clones, with around 90% found just once. Germline V gene data show CDR1 as MNHEY and CDR2 as SVGAGI. V lost 6 bases, J lost 4 bases, and 10 bases stayed unmatched. CDR3 length equals 15 residues. The sample comprised peripheral blood. The TCR was taken from a man younger than 35 with active or convalescent COVID-19. V usage is TRBV6-5 and J usage is TRBJ1-2; 8 bases line up with TRBD1. CDR3 DNA sequence: TGTGCCAGCAGACCCGACAGGGGAATGCTCTATGGCTACACCTTC. Amino acids: CASRPDRGMLYGYTF.